These 15 T cell receptor beta chains were all obtained from the same sample, sequenced in a study of blood T cell repertoires in COVID-19. Profiled with immunoSEQ multiplex PCR; TCRdb holds only in-frame clones, not every one. The sample holds about 360,000 clones, 86% seen once. The sequenced material came from peripheral blood. The receptors originated from a woman in her sixties or seventies with COVID-19, enrolled during active disease.

This clone was seen a single time. The chain is built from TRBV11-3 and TRBJ2-5, with D tentatively TRBD2 (5 bases). Per germline, CDR1 SGHNT and CDR2 YENEEA. Deletions cut 6 bases from V and 5 bases from J, with 7 bases between. There are 11 residues in the CDR3. The DNA of the CDR3 is TGTGCCAGCAGAGCGGTGGAGACCCAGTACTTC. Protein: CASRAVETQYF.

The chain employs TRBV18 and TRBJ2-1; 8 bases map to TRBD1. The germline gives CDR1 KGHSH, CDR2 LQKENI. Trimming at V came to 6 bases and at J to 4 bases, leaving 8 bases not matched to a gene. This CDR3 has 15 amino acids. The DNA for the CDR3 is TGTGCCAGCTCCCCCGGACAGGGTTCGTACAATGAGCAGTTCTTC. As protein: CASSPGQGSYNEQFF.

The V and J genes are TRBV19 and TRBJ2-3; 9 bases agree with TRBD2. V lost 6 bases, J lost 1 base, and 2 bases stayed unmatched. CDR1 is LNHDA, CDR2 SQIVND, per germline (reference sequence). The CDR3 consists of 14 residues. CDR3 sequence (DNA): TGTGCCAGTAGAGAGCGGGGGGGCACAGATACGCAGTATTTT. It encodes CASRERGGTDTQYF.

V gene TRBV12-3 or TRBV12-4 combines with J gene TRBJ2-5; D unresolved. CDR3 size: 12 residues. Trimming removed 3 bases at V and 5 bases at J, with 7 bases between. The CDR3 loop is CASSFSTETQYF. The CDR3 DNA reads TGTGCCAGCAGTTTTTCTACGGAGACCCAGTACTTC.

This chain uses TRBV9 with TRBJ2-3; tentative D call: TRBD2 (6 bases). Trimming cost V 4 bases and J 0 bases, with 15 bases left between them. The CDR3 is 16 residues long. Germline values: CDR1 SGDLS, CDR2 YYNGEE. CDR3 DNA: TGTGCCAGCAGCCGGTCCGGGACTTATAGCACAGATACGCAGTATTTT. Amino acids: CASSRSGTYSTDTQYF.

About this clone: This sample includes further DNA sequences coding for the same CDR3. The J gene is TRBJ2-3, the V gene TRBV18; D remains ambiguous. The CDR3 length is 12 residues. Trimming cost V 3 bases and J 2 bases, with 3 bases left between them. CDR1 is KGHSH, CDR2 LQKENI, per germline. CDR3 protein: CASSPSTDTQYF. As DNA, the CDR3 is TGTGCCAGCTCACCCTCCACAGATACGCAGTATTTT.

The chain carries TRBV7-6 and TRBJ2-7; D possibly corresponds to TRBD1 (6 bases). Trimming shortened V by 0 bases and J by 3 bases, and 12 bases separated the two germline ends. CDR3 length: 15 residues. Germline-derived CDR1 and CDR2 are SGHVS and FNYEAQ. In nucleotides, the CDR3 is TGTGCCAGCAGCTTAGCTTCAGACAGGAGCTACGAGCAGTACTTC. This encodes CASSLASDRSYEQYF.

CDR3 DNA: TGCGCCAGCAGCTTGAGGGCTAGCGGGGGGGCGAGCTCCTACGAGCAGTACTTC. Translating gives CASSLRASGGASSYEQYF. The chain is built from TRBV5-1 and TRBJ2-7; 12 positions agree with TRBD2. CDR3 length: 18 amino acids. The V gene's germline CDR1 is SGHRS and CDR2 YFSETQ. V dropped 1 base and J dropped 0; count of bases not matched to a gene: 8.

Comments on this clone: At the DNA level, this CDR3 is encoded by other sequences in the same sample as well. The J gene is TRBJ2-1, the V gene TRBV5-1; 8 nucleotides align to TRBD1. The junction had 4 bases not matched to a gene; V was cut back by 2 bases and J by 6 bases. Germline V gene lookup returns CDR1 SGHRS and CDR2 YFSETQ. CDR3 length: 14 amino acids. The CDR3 region is CASSLGQGGNEQFF. As DNA, the CDR3 is TGCGCCAGCAGCTTAGGACAGGGAGGCAATGAGCAGTTCTTC.

The chain uses TRBV7-2 and TRBJ2-5, with 7 bases identical to TRBD1. This CDR3 spans 14 amino acids. Germline V gene sequence: CDR1 SGHTA, CDR2 FQGNSA. The ends lost 2 bases at V and 5 bases at J; junction bases unmatched: 5. CDR3 DNA: TGTGCCAGCAGCTTAAACAGGGGAGAGGAGACCCAGTACTTC. Translating gives CASSLNRGEETQYF. The variable domain in full, completed from reference TRBV7-2 and TRBJ2-5, reads GAGVSQSPSNKVTEKGKDVELRCDPISGHTALYWYRQSLGQGLEFLIYFQGNSAPDKSGLPSDRFSAERTGGSVSTLTIQRTQQEDSAVYLCASSLNRGEETQYFGPGTRLLVL.

This clone was seen a few times. This chain joins TRBV30 and TRBJ1-6, with TRBD1 matching 7 bases. With 8 bases clipped from V and 6 bases from J, the junction kept 4 bases outside the gene matches. In germline, CDR1 is GTSNPN, CDR2 SVGIG (reference sequence). The CDR3 covers 12 residues. The DNA for the CDR3 is TGTGCCGCGACAGGGCCTAATTCACCCCTCCACTTT. It encodes CAATGPNSPLHF.

The V and J genes are TRBV27 and TRBJ1-1, with 8 positions matching TRBD1. This CDR3 contains 15 residues. CDR1 is MNHEY and CDR2 is SMNVEV in the germline V gene (reference sequence). The V gene end was trimmed by 5 bases and the J gene end by 1 base; junction bases not matched to a gene: 6. CDR3 sequence (DNA): TGTGCCAGCAGTCCTTTCGGACAGGGGAACACTGAAGCTTTCTTT. Translating it yields CASSPFGQGNTEAFF.

This chain links TRBV5-6 with TRBJ1-6; D perhaps matches TRBD1 (5 bases). The V gene's germline CDR1 is SGHDT and CDR2 YYEEEE. CDR3 length: 14 amino acids. Deletions cut 1 base from V and 9 bases from J, with 11 bases between. In nucleotides, the CDR3 is TGTGCCAGCAGCTTGAAGGGGCCTGTTTCACCCCTCCACTTT. Its protein is CASSLKGPVSPLHF.

The rearrangement links TRBV7-8 to TRBJ2-7; 11 bases fit TRBD1. CDR3 length: 15 residues. V lost 0 bases to trimming and J lost 7 bases; unmatched junction nucleotides: 5. Germline CDR1 is SGHVS and CDR2 is FQNEAQ. CDR3 coding DNA: TGTGCCAGCAGCTTAGCAGGACAGGGGGCTTATGAGCAGTACTTC. This gives the protein CASSLAGQGAYEQYF.

The chain couples TRBV23-1 to TRBJ2-7; 8 positions match TRBD1. TRBV23-1 is designated an ORF whose function remains uncertain. The CDR3 runs 15 residues. V lost 4 bases, J lost 5 bases, and 10 bases stayed unmatched. The CDR3 sequence is CASSRYLTGADEQYF. The CDR3 coding sequence is TGCGCCAGCAGTCGGTACCTGACAGGGGCGGACGAGCAGTACTTC.